Included here is one T cell receptor beta chain sequence, with context. The CDR3 runs to 15 residues. The sample belongs to a study of early T cells in non-severe SARS-CoV-2 infection. Individual cDNA molecules received unique molecular identifiers. Each CDR3 protein is one row after TCRdb ran MiXCR on the 5' RACE reads. The sample holds roughly 110,000 distinct CDR3 sequences, around 10% seen once. Sequencing was performed on whole blood. The source is an adult who was a healthcare worker with PCR-confirmed SARS-CoV-2 infection or an uninfected control (not recorded which). The chain is built from TRBV21-1 and TRBJ1-5. TRBV21-1 is flagged as a pseudogene. CDR3 loop: CASSKASQSNQPQHF. Here the CDR3 DNA reads TGTGCCAGCAGCAAAGCTTCGCAGAGCAATCAGCCCCAGCATTTT.